This T cell receptor (beta chain) derives from a study of cytomegalovirus exposure and HLA in healthy donors. Concerning this clone itself: The antigen remains unidentified.

This CDR3 comprises 16 residues. V was clipped by 0 bases and J by 1 base; unmatched bases: 7. Looked up from germline, CDR1 is SGDLS and CDR2 is YYNGEE. The PCR was carried out with 60 Vbeta primers and 13 Jbeta primers. This table comes from immunoSEQ multiplex PCR, and its TCRdb copy is limited to in-frame clones, with some not included. The sample contains approximately 150,000 clones, roughly 80% of which appear only once. Study observations and caveats: Prior analysis indicated that the majority of TCR beta V segments exhibited productivity approximately 90% or approximately 30% of the time. Most subjects' HLA-A and HLA-B alleles were reportedly predicted from TCR beta sequences. Most TCR sequences were seen very rarely across donors, but some public TCRs occurred in many.

These donors, healthy bone marrow donors, were studied. This chain joins TRBV9 and TRBJ2-7, with TRBD2 identical over 7 bases. This receptor was taken from a woman between 25 and 40 years old in good health and CMV-seronegative. Sequenced input: PBMCs. This CDR3 is CASSVDGREPSYEQYF. The CDR3 nucleotides read TGTGCCAGCAGCGTAGATGGGCGGGAGCCGTCCTACGAGCAGTACTTC.